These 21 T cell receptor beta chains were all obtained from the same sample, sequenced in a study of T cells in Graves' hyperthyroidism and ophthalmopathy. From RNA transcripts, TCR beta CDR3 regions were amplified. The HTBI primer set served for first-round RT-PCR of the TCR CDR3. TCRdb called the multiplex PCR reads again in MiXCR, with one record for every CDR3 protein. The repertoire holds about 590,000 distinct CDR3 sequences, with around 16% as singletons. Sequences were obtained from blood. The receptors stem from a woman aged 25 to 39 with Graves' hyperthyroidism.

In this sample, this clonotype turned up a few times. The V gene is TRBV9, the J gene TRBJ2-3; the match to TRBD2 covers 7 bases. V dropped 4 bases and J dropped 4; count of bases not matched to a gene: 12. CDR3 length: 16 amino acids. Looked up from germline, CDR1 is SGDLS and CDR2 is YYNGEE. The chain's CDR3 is CASSLLRDYSPDTQYF. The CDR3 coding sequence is TGTGCCAGCAGCCTACTCCGGGACTACTCTCCAGATACGCAGTATTTT.

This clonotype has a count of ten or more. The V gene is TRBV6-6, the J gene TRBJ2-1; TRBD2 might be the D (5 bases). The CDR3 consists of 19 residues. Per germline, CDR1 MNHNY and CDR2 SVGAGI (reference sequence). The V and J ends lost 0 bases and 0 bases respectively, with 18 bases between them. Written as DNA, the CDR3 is TGTGCCAGCAGTTACTCGAGAGGTCCAAGCGGAAGCTCCTACAATGAGCAGTTCTTC. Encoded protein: CASSYSRGPSGSSYNEQFF.

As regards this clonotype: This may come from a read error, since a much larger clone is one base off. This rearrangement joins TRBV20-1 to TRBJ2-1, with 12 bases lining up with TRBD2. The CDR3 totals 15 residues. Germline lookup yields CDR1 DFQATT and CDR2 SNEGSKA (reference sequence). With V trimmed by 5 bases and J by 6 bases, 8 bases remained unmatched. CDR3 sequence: CSAYLAGGLRNEQFF. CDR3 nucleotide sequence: TGCAGTGCTTATCTAGCGGGAGGGCTGCGCAATGAGCAGTTCTTC.

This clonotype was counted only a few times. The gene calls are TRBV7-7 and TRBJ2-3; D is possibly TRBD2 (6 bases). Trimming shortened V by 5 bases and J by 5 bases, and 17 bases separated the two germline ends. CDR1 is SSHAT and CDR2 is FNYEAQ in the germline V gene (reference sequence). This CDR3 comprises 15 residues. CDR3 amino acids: CASSPKPGGRDTQYF. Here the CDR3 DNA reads TGTGCCAGCAGCCCTAAACCCGGGGGTAGAGATACGCAGTATTTT.

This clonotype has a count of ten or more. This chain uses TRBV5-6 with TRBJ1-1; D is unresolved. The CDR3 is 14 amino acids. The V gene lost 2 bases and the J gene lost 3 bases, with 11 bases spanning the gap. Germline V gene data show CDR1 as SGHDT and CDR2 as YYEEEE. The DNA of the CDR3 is TGTGCCAGCAGCTTAAGGAATCAGGACACTGAAGCTTTCTTT. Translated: CASSLRNQDTEAFF. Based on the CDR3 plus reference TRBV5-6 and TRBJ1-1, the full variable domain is DAGVTQSPTHLIKTRGQQVTLRCSPKSGHDTVSWYQQALGQGPQFIFQYYEEEERQRGNFPDRFSGHQFPNYSSELNVNALLLGDSALYLCASSLRNQDTEAFFGQGTRLTVV.

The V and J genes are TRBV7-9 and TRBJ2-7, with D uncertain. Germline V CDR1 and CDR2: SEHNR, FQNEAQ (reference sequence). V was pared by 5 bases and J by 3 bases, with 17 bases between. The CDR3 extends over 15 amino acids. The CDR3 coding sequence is TGTGCCAGCAGCACAGCCCAGGCGTATGTCTACGAGCAGTACTTC. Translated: CASSTAQAYVYEQYF.

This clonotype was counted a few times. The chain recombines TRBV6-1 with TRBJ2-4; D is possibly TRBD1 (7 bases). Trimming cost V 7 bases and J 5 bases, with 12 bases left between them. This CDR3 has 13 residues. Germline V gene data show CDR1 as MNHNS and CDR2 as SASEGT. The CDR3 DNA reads TGTGCCAGCATGTTCAGGGGGGAAAACATTCAGTACTTC. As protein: CASMFRGENIQYF.

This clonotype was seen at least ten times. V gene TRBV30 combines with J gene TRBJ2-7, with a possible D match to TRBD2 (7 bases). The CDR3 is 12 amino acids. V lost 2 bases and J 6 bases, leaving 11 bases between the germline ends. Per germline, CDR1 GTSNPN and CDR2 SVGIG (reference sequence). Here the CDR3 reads CAWSTGGLEQYF. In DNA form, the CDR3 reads TGTGCCTGGAGTACGGGGGGCCTCGAGCAGTACTTC.

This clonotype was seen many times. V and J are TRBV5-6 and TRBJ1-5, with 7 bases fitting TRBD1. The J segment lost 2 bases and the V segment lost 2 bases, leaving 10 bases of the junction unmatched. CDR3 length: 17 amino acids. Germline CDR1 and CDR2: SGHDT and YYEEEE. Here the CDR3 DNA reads TGTGCCAGCAGCTTCAGGGGGTGGGGAGTGGGCAATCAGCCCCAGCATTTT. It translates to CASSFRGWGVGNQPQHF.

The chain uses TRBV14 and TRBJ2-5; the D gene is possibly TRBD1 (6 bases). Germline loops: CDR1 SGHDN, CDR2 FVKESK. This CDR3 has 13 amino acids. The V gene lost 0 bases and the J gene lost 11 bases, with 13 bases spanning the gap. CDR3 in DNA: TGTGCCAGCAGCCAAGATCTTATGACAGGACAGTACTTC. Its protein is CASSQDLMTGQYF.

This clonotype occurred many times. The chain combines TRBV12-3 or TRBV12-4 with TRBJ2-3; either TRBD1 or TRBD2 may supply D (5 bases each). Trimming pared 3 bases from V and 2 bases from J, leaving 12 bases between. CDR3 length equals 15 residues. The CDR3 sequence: CASSLLLGDTDTQYF. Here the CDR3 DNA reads TGTGCCAGCAGTTTGTTGCTGGGGGACACAGATACGCAGTATTTT.

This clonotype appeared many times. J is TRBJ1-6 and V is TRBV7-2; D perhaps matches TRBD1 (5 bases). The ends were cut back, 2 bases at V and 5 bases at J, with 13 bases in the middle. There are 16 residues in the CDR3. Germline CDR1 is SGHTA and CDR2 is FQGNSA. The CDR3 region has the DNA TGTGCCAGCAGCTTAAGGGCAGGGAGGGATAATTCACCCCTCCACTTT. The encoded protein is CASSLRAGRDNSPLHF.

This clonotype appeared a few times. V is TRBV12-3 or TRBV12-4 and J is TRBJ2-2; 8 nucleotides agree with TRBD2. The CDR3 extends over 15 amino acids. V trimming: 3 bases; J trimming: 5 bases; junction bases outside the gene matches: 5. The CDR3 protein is CASSFGGARTGELFF. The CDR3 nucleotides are TGTGCCAGCAGTTTCGGGGGGGCTCGTACCGGGGAGCTGTTTTTT.

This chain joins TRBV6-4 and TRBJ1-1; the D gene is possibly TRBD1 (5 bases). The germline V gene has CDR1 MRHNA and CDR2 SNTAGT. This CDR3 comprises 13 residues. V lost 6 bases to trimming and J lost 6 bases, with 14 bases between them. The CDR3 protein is CASSAGPAAEAFF. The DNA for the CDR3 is TGTGCCAGCAGCGCGGGACCGGCGGCTGAAGCTTTCTTT.

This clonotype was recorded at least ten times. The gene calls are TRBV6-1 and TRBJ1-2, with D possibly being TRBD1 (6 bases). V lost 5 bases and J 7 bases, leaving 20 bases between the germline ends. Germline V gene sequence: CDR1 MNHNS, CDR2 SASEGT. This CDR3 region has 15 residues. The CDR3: CASSPIQGKGGGYTF. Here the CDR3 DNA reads TGTGCCAGCAGTCCCATACAGGGAAAAGGTGGTGGCTACACCTTC.

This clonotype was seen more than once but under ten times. CDR3 in amino acids: CASSPEGRASDTQYF. CDR3 nucleotide sequence: TGCGCCAGCAGCCCAGAGGGGAGGGCATCGGATACGCAGTATTTT. J is TRBJ2-3 and V is TRBV5-1; 7 nucleotides align to TRBD2. Unmatched junction bases numbered 11, after V lost 4 bases and J lost 6 bases. This CDR3 is 15 amino acids long. Germline V CDR1 and CDR2: SGHRS, YFSETQ.

CDR3 nucleotides: TGTGCCAGCAGCCCTGCACCCGGGACTAGCGGAGTAAAGGGCAATGAGCAGTTCTTC. It translates to CASSPAPGTSGVKGNEQFF. This chain connects TRBV6-2 or TRBV6-3 to TRBJ2-1, with TRBD2 matching 11 bases. The CDR3 length is 19 residues. CDR1 MNHEY and CDR2 SVGEGT come from the germline V gene. The trim removed 6 bases at V and 6 bases at J, leaving 19 bases unmatched.

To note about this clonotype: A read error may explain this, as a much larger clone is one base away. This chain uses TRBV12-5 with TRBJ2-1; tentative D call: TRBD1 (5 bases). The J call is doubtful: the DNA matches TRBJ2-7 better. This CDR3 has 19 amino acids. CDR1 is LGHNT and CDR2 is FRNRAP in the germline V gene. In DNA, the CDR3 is TGTGCTAGTGGTTTGGTACAAGGGGTCGTCGGGTGGTCCTACAATGAGCAGTACTTC. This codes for CASGLVQGVVGWSYNEQYF.

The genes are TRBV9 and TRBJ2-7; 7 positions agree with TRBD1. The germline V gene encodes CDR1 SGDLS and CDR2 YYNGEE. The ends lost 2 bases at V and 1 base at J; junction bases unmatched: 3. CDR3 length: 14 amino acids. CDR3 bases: TGTGCCAGCAGCGTTGGACAGGATTCCTACGAGCAGTACTTC. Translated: CASSVGQDSYEQYF. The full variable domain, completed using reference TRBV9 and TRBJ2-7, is DSGVTQTPKHLITATGQRVTLRCSPRSGDLSVYWYQQSLDQGLQFLIQYYNGEERAKGNILERFSAQQFPDLHSELNLSSLELGDSALYFCASSVGQDSYEQYFGPGTRLTVT.

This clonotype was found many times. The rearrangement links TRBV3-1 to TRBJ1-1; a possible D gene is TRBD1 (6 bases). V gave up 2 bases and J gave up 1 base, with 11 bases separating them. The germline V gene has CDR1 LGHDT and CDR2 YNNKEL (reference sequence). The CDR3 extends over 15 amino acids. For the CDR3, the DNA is TGTGCCAGCAGCCAAAGTGCCAGGGGGAACACTGAAGCTTTCTTT. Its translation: CASSQSARGNTEAFF.

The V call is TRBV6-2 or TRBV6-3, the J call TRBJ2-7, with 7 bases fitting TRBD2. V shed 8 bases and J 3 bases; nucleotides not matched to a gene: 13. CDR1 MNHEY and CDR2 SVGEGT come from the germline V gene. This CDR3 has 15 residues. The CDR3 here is CASGVLSGNLYEQYF. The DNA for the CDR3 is TGTGCCAGCGGGGTTCTGAGCGGGAACCTCTACGAGCAGTACTTC.